The 30 T cell receptor beta chains below were found in one sample sequenced in a study of blood T cell repertoires in COVID-19. Sequencing used immunoSEQ multiplex PCR; TCRdb keeps in-frame clones, though not all of them. The data show about 68,000 clones, with roughly 85% seen just once and roughly 3.1% held by the top ten. The sequencing input was peripheral blood. The source of these receptors is a woman between 45 and 65 years old with COVID-19, enrolled during active disease.

The rearrangement uses TRBV7-8 and TRBJ2-3, with 7 bases identical to TRBD2. Germline CDR1 reads SGHVS; CDR2 reads FQNEAQ. The CDR3 runs to 18 residues. After removal of 1 base from V and 3 bases from J, the junction contained 13 bases not matched to a gene. In nucleotides, the CDR3 is TGTGCCAGCAGCTTAGTGGGGCCTAGCGGTCTAGGGACAGATACGCAGTATTTT. Its translation is CASSLVGPSGLGTDTQYF.

This chain connects TRBV19 to TRBJ1-2; 8 bases are shared with TRBD1. Germline V gene sequence: CDR1 LNHDA, CDR2 SQIVND (reference sequence). V dropped 5 bases and J dropped 8; count of bases not matched to a gene: 7. The CDR3 covers 13 residues. CDR3 nucleotides: TGTGCCAGTAGTCCCGGACAGGGTGGAGGCTACACCTTC. Amino acid sequence: CASSPGQGGGYTF.

The chain combines TRBV28 with TRBJ2-2, with a possible D match to TRBD2 (6 bases). V was pared by 10 bases and J by 4 bases, with 19 bases between. This CDR3 contains 15 residues. The germline gives CDR1 MDHEN, CDR2 SYDVKM. Here the CDR3 reads CATSWRVDSTGELFF. The CDR3 bases are TGTGCCACCTCATGGAGGGTTGATAGCACCGGGGAGCTGTTTTTT.

The V call is TRBV6-5, the J call TRBJ2-1; 7 bases are a match to TRBD2. The CDR3 is made up of 13 amino acids. Trimming at V came to 2 bases and at J to 10 bases, leaving 5 bases not matched to a gene. Germline V lookup: CDR1 MNHEY, CDR2 SVGAGI. The CDR3 reads CASSYRPREEQFF. The CDR3 DNA follows: TGTGCCAGCAGTTACCGACCGCGGGAGGAGCAGTTCTTC.

This clone has a single count. V gene TRBV3-1 (or the pseudogene TRBV3-2) combines with J gene TRBJ2-5; possibly TRBD2 for D (6 bases). The CDR3 totals 16 residues. Trimming removed 2 bases from V and 4 bases from J, with 17 bases in between. In germline, CDR1 is LGHDT, CDR2 YNNKEL (reference sequence). CDR3 nucleotide sequence: TGTGCCAGCAGCCAAAAAAAATCGGGAGTAAGAGAGACCCAGTACTTC. This gives the protein CASSQKKSGVRETQYF.

The J gene is TRBJ2-5, the V gene TRBV30, with a tentative D call TRBD2 (6 bases). The CDR3 is made up of 15 amino acids. From germline, CDR1 is GTSNPN and CDR2 SVGIG (reference sequence). V was pared by 3 bases and J by 5 bases, with 19 bases between. The CDR3 loop is CAWRRGAGIGETQYF. The CDR3 nucleotides are TGTGCCTGGAGAAGGGGTGCGGGAATCGGGGAGACCCAGTACTTC.

V is TRBV30 and J is TRBJ2-2; 10 bases map to TRBD2. CDR1 and CDR2 from the germline V gene are GTSNPN and SVGIG (reference sequence). V gave up 2 bases and J gave up 7 bases; unmatched junction bases: 19. This CDR3 has 19 residues. CDR3 sequence (DNA): TGTGCCTGGAGTTCCTCGAGAGGGGTAGCGGGAGGCAAGGTCGGGGAGCTGTTTTTT. This encodes CAWSSSRGVAGGKVGELFF. Full variable domain (remainder filled in from reference TRBV30 and TRBJ2-2): SQTIHQWPATLVQPVGSPLSLECTVEGTSNPNLYWYRQAAGRGLQLLFYSVGIGQISSEVPQNLSASRPQDRQFILSSKKLLLSDSGFYLCAWSSSRGVAGGKVGELFFGEGSRLTVL.

The chain employs TRBV4-3 and TRBJ1-3; D is uncertain. Trimming left V 0 bases short and J 4 bases short, with 13 bases between. This CDR3 spans 16 amino acids. CDR1 and CDR2 (germline): LGHNA, YSLEER. The CDR3 nucleotides are TGCGCCAGCAGCCAAGATCGAGCAGGCCGGGGAAACACCATATATTTT. Protein sequence: CASSQDRAGRGNTIYF.

In nucleotides, the CDR3 is TGTGCCAGCAGTGTCCTACAGTACCAAAACATTCAGTACTTC. Translation: CASSVLQYQNIQYF. The chain links TRBV2 to TRBJ2-4; D gene ambiguous. The CDR3 has 14 residues. V was shortened by 4 bases and J by 5 bases, with 12 bases between the two germline ends. Germline assignment: CDR1 SNHLY and CDR2 FYNNEI.

V and J are TRBV7-3 and TRBJ2-5; tentative D call: TRBD2 (5 bases). Trimming removed 4 bases from V and 5 bases from J, with 17 bases in between. The CDR3 runs 15 residues. Germline V CDR1 and CDR2: SGHTA, FQGTGA. The CDR3 is CASSSKLGPGETQYF. CDR3 nucleotide sequence: TGTGCCAGCAGCTCTAAACTAGGGCCGGGGGAGACCCAGTACTTC. The full variable domain, in which reference TRBV7-3 and TRBJ2-5 provide the parts outside the CDR3, is GAGVSQTPSNKVTEKGKYVELRCDPISGHTALYWYRQSLGQGPEFLIYFQGTGAADDSGLPNDRFFAVRPEGSVSTLKIQRTERGDSAVYLCASSSKLGPGETQYFGPGTRLLVL.

This chain joins TRBV11-3 and TRBJ1-5; 7 bases match TRBD1. Germline CDR1 and CDR2: SGHNT and YENEEA. V gave up 2 bases and J gave up 2 bases; unmatched junction bases: 3. CDR3 size: 15 residues. The CDR3 loop reads CASSLTGEGNQPQHF. The CDR3 DNA is TGTGCCAGCAGCTTAACAGGGGAGGGCAATCAGCCCCAGCATTTT.

The genes are TRBV19 and TRBJ2-7; D is unclear. Germline values: CDR1 LNHDA, CDR2 SQIVND (reference sequence). The CDR3 loop spans 12 amino acids. The CDR3 DNA reads TGTTCAAGTATGGTAGATTCTTACGAGCAGTACTTC. Translation: CSSMVDSYEQYF.

The chain uses TRBV5-5 and TRBJ1-6; TRBD1 matches 7 bases. The junction had 17 bases not matched to a gene; V was cut back by 2 bases and J by 12 bases. Germline V CDR1 and CDR2: SGHKS, YYEKEE (reference sequence). CDR3 length: 17 amino acids. CDR3 amino acids: CASSFFVSGTAILPLHF. CDR3 DNA: TGTGCCAGCAGCTTTTTCGTTTCTGGGACAGCAATTTTACCCCTCCACTTT. Full variable domain (remainder filled in from reference TRBV5-5 and TRBJ1-6): DAGVTQSPTHLIKTRGQQVTLRCSPISGHKSVSWYQQVLGQGPQFIFQYYEKEERGRGNFPDRFSARQFPNYSSELNVNALLLGDSALYLCASSFFVSGTAILPLHFGNGTRLTVT.

The chain combines TRBV5-1 with TRBJ2-5; 9 bases fit TRBD2. Trimming took 0 bases from V and 5 from J; bases not matched to a gene: 8. Germline V lookup: CDR1 SGHRS, CDR2 YFSETQ. This CDR3 comprises 16 residues. The CDR3 protein is CASSLVAGGNRETQYF. CDR3 in DNA: TGCGCCAGCAGCTTGGTTGCGGGAGGGAACCGCGAGACCCAGTACTTC.

The table lists this clone with a count of one. This sequence joins TRBV21-1 and TRBJ2-3; the DNA was not used to check the table's D call, TRBD1. TRBV21-1 is labeled a pseudogene. This CDR3 has 15 amino acids. CDR3 nucleotide sequence: TGTGCCAGCAGCACCCTCGGCCAGGCAGCAGATACGCAGTATTTT. It yields the protein CASSTLGQAADTQYF.

The V call is TRBV6-5, the J call TRBJ2-7; 9 nucleotides agree with TRBD1. This CDR3 contains 13 residues. Trimming removed 7 bases from V and 6 bases from J; junction bases left unmatched: 7. Per germline, CDR1 MNHEY and CDR2 SVGAGI. CDR3 bases: TGTGCCAGCACCTCCGGGACAGGGTCCGAGCAGTACTTC. As protein: CASTSGTGSEQYF.

This clone was recorded once. The J gene is TRBJ2-5, the V gene TRBV7-9; 13 nucleotides agree with TRBD2. Germline V lookup: CDR1 SEHNR, CDR2 FQNEAQ (reference sequence). V was pared by 4 bases and J by 4 bases, with 6 bases of the junction left unmatched. This CDR3 region has 16 residues. The chain's CDR3 is CASSSRGLAGLETQYF. CDR3 sequence (DNA): TGTGCCAGCAGCTCTAGGGGACTAGCGGGATTAGAGACCCAGTACTTC.

This chain joins TRBV4-1 and TRBJ1-5, with D possibly TRBD1 on 5 matching bases. Germline CDR1 is MGHRA and CDR2 is YSYEKL. This CDR3 contains 18 residues. Trimming cost V 5 bases and J 0 bases, with 20 bases left between them. The CDR3 spells CASSTRVTAIYSNQPQHF. The DNA for the CDR3 is TGCGCCAGCAGCACCCGCGTGACAGCCATTTATAGCAATCAGCCCCAGCATTTT.

There are a few counts of this clone. The chain has TRBV19 and TRBJ2-7; 12 nucleotides match TRBD2. The ends lost 4 bases at V and 1 base at J; junction bases unmatched: 2. Germline CDR1 is LNHDA and CDR2 is SQIVND (reference sequence). The CDR3 is 15 amino acids. The CDR3 nucleotides read TGTGCCAGTAGTAGGACTAGCGGGAAATCCTACGAGCAGTACTTC. Protein: CASSRTSGKSYEQYF.

This clone was recorded only once. V is TRBV5-4 and J is TRBJ2-3; D perhaps matches TRBD2 (5 bases). Trimming took off 9 bases at V and 2 bases at J, with 16 bases between the two ends. Per germline, CDR1 SGHNT and CDR2 YYREEE (reference sequence). The CDR3 runs to 14 residues. The chain's CDR3 is CATRGQEYTDTQYF. The DNA of the CDR3 is TGTGCCACCCGAGGGCAGGAATACACAGATACGCAGTATTTT.

The chain employs TRBV5-6 and TRBJ1-5; D not resolved. V was shortened by 3 bases and J by 4 bases, with 11 bases between the two germline ends. Germline V gives CDR1 SGHDT, CDR2 YYEEEE. The CDR3 sequence is 14 residues long. DNA of the CDR3: TGTGCCAGCAGCTCCCGACATGATAATCAGCCCCAGCATTTT. It specifies CASSSRHDNQPQHF.

In DNA, the CDR3 is TGTGCCAGCAGTTACTCGGGAGGACTCCCGAACACTGAAGCTTTCTTT. Translated: CASSYSGGLPNTEAFF. V and J are TRBV6-5 and TRBJ1-1; D is ambiguous. This CDR3 comprises 16 residues. V was pared by 0 bases and J by 1 base, with 12 bases between. The germline V gene has CDR1 MNHEY and CDR2 SVGAGI.

The chain carries TRBV28 and TRBJ2-3, with 8 bases identical to TRBD2. The V and J ends lost 4 bases and 4 bases, in that order; junction bases with no gene match: 4. CDR1 MDHEN and CDR2 SYDVKM come from the germline V gene. The CDR3 has 14 residues. The CDR3 DNA sequence: TGTGCCAGCAGTTCCGACGGGAGGGCAGATACGCAGTATTTT. Its protein is CASSSDGRADTQYF.

This clone appeared once. The chain couples TRBV7-9 to TRBJ1-6, with a weak D call TRBD1 (6 bases). With 2 bases removed from V and 0 bases from J, the gap between germline ends came to 11 bases. From germline, CDR1 is SEHNR and CDR2 FQNEAQ (reference sequence). The CDR3 covers 17 residues. CDR3 DNA: TGTGCCAGCAGCTTAAAGGGGGTCTACTCCTATAATTCACCCCTCCACTTT. The encoded protein is CASSLKGVYSYNSPLHF. The variable domain in full, completed from reference TRBV7-9 and TRBJ1-6, reads DTGVSQNPRHKITKRGQNVTFRCDPISEHNRLYWYRQTLGQGPEFLTYFQNEAQLEKSRLLSDRFSAERPKGSFSTLEIQRTEQGDSAMYLCASSLKGVYSYNSPLHFGNGTRLTVT.

The gene calls are TRBV11-2 and TRBJ1-5; 9 nucleotides align to TRBD1. Looked up from germline, CDR1 is SGHAT and CDR2 is FQNNGV. This CDR3 is 15 amino acids long. Trimming removed 3 bases from V and 0 bases from J; junction bases left unmatched: 0. The CDR3 bases are TGTGCCAGCAGCTTGACAGGGGGTAGCAATCAGCCCCAGCATTTT. Its protein is CASSLTGGSNQPQHF.

V gene TRBV19 combines with J gene TRBJ2-7; D is ambiguous. The germline V and J ends were trimmed by 5 bases and 4 bases, with 12 bases remaining between them. The CDR3 sequence is 13 residues long. Germline CDR1 LNHDA, CDR2 SQIVND (reference sequence). CDR3 in amino acids: CASSGRGRYEQYF. DNA for the CDR3: TGTGCCAGTAGTGGCAGAGGTCGATACGAGCAGTACTTC.

The CDR3 loop reads CASSYGRYEQYF. The CDR3 DNA reads as TGTGCCAGCAGCTACGGGAGGTACGAGCAGTACTTC. The V call is TRBV7-2, the J call TRBJ2-7; 7 bases are shared with TRBD2. V dropped 4 bases and J dropped 4; count of bases not matched to a gene: 1. Per the germline V gene, CDR1 is SGHTA and CDR2 is FQGNSA. This CDR3 has 12 residues.

The chain has TRBV28 and TRBJ2-7, with D perhaps matching TRBD2 (6 bases). Germline V gives CDR1 MDHEN, CDR2 SYDVKM. The CDR3 contains 15 residues. Deletions cut 5 bases from V and 0 bases from J, with 14 bases between. CDR3 DNA sequence: TGTGCCAGCAGTGTCTCTAGCGCTAGCTCCTACGAGCAGTACTTC. Translating gives CASSVSSASSYEQYF.

V is TRBV9 and J is TRBJ1-2, with TRBD1 identical over 7 bases. The germline gives CDR1 SGDLS, CDR2 YYNGEE. V gave up 0 bases and J gave up 2 bases; unmatched junction bases: 4. This CDR3 has 15 amino acids. The DNA for the CDR3 is TGTGCCAGCAGCGTAGGTCAGGGGGGAAACTATGGCTACACCTTC. Its translation: CASSVGQGGNYGYTF.

The chain has TRBV7-6 and TRBJ2-2; D remains unclear. In germline, CDR1 is SGHVS, CDR2 FNYEAQ. This CDR3 contains 16 residues. The V end lost 4 bases, the J end lost 2 bases, and 14 bases lay between the germline ends. The CDR3 loop reads CASSSPSGQNTGELFF. In DNA, the CDR3 is TGTGCCAGCAGCTCTCCTTCTGGGCAAAACACCGGGGAGCTGTTTTTT.